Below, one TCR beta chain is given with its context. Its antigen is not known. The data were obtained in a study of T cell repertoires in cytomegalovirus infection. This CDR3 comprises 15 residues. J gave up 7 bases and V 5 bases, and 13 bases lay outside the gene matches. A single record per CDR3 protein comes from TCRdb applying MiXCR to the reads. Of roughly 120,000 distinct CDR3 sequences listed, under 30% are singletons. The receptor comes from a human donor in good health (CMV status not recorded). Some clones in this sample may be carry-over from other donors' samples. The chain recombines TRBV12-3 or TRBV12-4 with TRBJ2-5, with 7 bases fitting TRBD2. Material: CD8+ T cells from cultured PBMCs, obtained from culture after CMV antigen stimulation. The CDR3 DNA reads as TGTGCCAGCAGTCACGACGGGGGGATCTTAGGGACCCAGTACTTC. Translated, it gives CASSHDGGILGTQYF.